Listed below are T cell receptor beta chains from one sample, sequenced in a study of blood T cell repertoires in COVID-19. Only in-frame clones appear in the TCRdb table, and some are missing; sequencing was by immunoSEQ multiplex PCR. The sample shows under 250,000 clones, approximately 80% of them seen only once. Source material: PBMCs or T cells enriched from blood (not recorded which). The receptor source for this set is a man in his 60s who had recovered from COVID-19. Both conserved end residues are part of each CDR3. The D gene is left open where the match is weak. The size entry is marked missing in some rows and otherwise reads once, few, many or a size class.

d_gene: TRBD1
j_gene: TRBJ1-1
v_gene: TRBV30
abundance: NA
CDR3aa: CAWSLTGGTTEAFF
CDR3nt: TGTGCCTGGAGTTTGACAGGGGGGACCACTGAAGCTTTCTTT

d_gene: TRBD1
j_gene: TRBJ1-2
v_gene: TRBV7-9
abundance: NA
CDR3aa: CASSPREGAFYGYTF
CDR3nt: TGTGCCAGCAGCCCCCGGGAGGGGGCCTTTTATGGCTACACCTTC

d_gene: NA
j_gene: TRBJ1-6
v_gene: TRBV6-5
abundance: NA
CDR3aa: CASWRQLNSPLHF
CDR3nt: TGTGCCAGCTGGAGACAGCTTAATTCACCCCTCCACTTT

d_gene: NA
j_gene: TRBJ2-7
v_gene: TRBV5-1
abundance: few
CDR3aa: CASSLLEEQYF
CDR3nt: TGCGCCAGCAGCTTGTTAGAAGAGCAGTACTTC

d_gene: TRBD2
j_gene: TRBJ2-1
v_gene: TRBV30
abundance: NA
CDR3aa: CAWSVRLADYNEQFF
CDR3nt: TGTGCCTGGAGTGTTAGGCTAGCGGACTACAATGAGCAGTTCTTC

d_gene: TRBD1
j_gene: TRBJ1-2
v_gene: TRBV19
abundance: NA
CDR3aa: CASSIGTASYGYTF
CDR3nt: TGTGCCAGTAGTATCGGGACAGCCAGCTATGGCTACACCTTC

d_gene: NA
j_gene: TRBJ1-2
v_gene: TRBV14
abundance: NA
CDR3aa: CASSQKTETGYGYTF
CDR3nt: TGTGCCAGCAGCCAGAAGACAGAGACCGGGTATGGCTACACCTTC

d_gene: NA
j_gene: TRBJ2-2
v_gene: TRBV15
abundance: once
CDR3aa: CATSRDTGGSGELFF
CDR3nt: TGTGCCACCAGCAGAGATACAGGAGGGAGCGGGGAGCTGTTTTTT

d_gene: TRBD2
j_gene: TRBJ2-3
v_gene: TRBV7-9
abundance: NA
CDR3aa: CASSFNLAGGTDTQYF
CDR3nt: TGTGCCAGCAGCTTTAATCTAGCGGGGGGTACAGATACGCAGTATTTT

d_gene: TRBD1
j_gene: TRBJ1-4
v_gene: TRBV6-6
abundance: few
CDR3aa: CASRTGGAGEKLFF
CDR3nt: TGTGCCAGCAGAACAGGGGGCGCGGGTGAAAAACTGTTTTTT

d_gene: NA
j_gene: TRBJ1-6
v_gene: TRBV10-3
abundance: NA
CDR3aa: CAISWAVGGANSPLHF
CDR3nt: TGTGCCATCAGTTGGGCGGTCGGGGGGGCGAATTCACCCCTCCACTTT

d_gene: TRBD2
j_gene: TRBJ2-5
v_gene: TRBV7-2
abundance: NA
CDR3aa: CASSLAGTSGGILKTQYF
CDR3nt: TGTGCCAGCAGCTTAGCTGGGACTAGCGGGGGGATCTTAAAGACCCAGTACTTC

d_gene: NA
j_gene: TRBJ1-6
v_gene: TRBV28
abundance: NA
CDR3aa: CASSTLQGSSYSSPLHF
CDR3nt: TGTGCCAGCAGTACCCTCCAGGGGAGCTCCTATAGTTCACCCCTCCACTTT

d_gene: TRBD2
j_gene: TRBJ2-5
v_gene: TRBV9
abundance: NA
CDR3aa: CASSVGSGGHQETQYF
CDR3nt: TGTGCCAGCAGCGTAGGTAGCGGGGGGCACCAAGAGACCCAGTACTTC

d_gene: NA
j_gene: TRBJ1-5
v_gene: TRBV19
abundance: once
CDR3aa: CASSLRTVSNQPQHF
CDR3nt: TGTGCCAGTAGCCTCCGGACAGTTAGCAATCAGCCCCAGCATTTT

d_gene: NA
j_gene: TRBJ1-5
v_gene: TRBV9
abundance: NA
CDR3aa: CASSVGGEPDQPQHF
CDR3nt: TGTGCCAGCAGCGTAGGGGGGGAACCCGATCAGCCCCAGCATTTT

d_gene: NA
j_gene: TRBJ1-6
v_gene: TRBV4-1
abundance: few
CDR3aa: CASSQDTRDNSPLHF
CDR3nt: TGCGCCAGCAGCCAAGATACCAGGGATAATTCACCCCTCCACTTT

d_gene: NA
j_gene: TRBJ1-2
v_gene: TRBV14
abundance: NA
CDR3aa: CASSPGLSDAGRYGYTF
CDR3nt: TGTGCCAGCAGCCCGGGACTCTCAGACGCTGGCCGTTATGGCTACACCTTC

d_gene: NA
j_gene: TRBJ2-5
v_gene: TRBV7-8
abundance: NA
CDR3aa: CASSLGWRGQETQYF
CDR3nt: TGTGCCAGCAGCTTAGGTTGGAGGGGACAAGAGACCCAGTACTTC

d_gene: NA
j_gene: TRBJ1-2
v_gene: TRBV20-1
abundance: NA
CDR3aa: CSARDPVTTF
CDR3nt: TGCAGTGCTAGAGATCCAGTAACCACCTTC

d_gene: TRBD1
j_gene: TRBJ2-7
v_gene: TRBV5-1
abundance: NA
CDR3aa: CASSFWAGGYEQYF
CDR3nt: TGCGCCAGCAGCTTTTGGGCAGGGGGCTACGAGCAGTACTTC

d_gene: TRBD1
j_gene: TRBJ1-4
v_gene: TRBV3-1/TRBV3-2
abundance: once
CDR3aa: CASRGQVYREKLFF
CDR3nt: TGTGCCAGCAGGGGACAGGTTTACCGCGAAAAACTGTTTTTT

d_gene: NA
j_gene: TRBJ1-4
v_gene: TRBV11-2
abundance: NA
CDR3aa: CASSLVRGRNEKLFF
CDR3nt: TGTGCCAGCAGCTTAGTGCGGGGGCGGAATGAAAAACTGTTTTTT

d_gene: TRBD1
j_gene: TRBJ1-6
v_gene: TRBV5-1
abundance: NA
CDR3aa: CASSADRGNSPLHF
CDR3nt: TGCGCCAGCAGCGCAGACAGGGGAAATTCACCCCTCCACTTT

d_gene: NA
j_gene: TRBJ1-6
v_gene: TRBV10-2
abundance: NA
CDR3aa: CASSEPGSGDSPLHF
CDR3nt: TGCGCCAGCAGTGAGCCGGGATCGGGGGATTCACCCCTCCACTTT

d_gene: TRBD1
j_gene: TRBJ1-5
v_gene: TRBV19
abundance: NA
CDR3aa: CASSLELGTGISGNQPQHF
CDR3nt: TGTGCCAGTAGTTTAGAGCTCGGGACAGGGATTAGTGGCAATCAGCCCCAGCATTTT

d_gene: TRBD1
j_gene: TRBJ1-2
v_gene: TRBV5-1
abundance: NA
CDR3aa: CASSYRQGLYGYTF
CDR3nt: TGCGCCAGCAGCTACCGACAGGGGCTCTATGGCTACACCTTC

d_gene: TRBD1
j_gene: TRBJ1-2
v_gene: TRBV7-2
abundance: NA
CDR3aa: CASSFGTGFAGYEGYTF
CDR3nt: TGTGCCAGCAGCTTCGGGACAGGGTTTGCGGGTTATGAGGGCTACACCTTC

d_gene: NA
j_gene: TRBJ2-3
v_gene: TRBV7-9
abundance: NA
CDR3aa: CASSLVGVGGSTDTQYF
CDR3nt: TGTGCCAGCAGCTTAGTAGGGGTAGGGGGTTCGACAGATACGCAGTATTTT

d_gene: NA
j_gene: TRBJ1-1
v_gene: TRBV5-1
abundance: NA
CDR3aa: CASSLAGEPNTEAFF
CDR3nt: TGCGCCAGCAGCTTGGCGGGGGAGCCGAACACTGAAGCTTTCTTT

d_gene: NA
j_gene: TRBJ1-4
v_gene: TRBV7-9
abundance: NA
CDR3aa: CASSSPSEAEKLFF
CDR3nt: TGTGCCAGCAGCTCCCCGTCCGAGGCCGAAAAACTGTTTTTT

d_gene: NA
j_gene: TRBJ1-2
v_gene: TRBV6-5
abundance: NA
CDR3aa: CASSFGTLNYGYTF
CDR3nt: TGTGCCAGCAGTTTCGGGACACTTAACTATGGCTACACCTTC

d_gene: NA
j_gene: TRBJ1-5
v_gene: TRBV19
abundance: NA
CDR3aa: CASSTEGALYSNQPQHF
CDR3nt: TGTGCCAGTAGTACCGAAGGGGCCCTGTATAGCAATCAGCCCCAGCATTTT

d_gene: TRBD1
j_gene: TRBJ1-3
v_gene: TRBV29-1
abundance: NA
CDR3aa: CSVEGGQGDGNTIYF
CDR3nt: TGCAGCGTTGAAGGCGGACAGGGGGATGGAAACACCATATATTTT

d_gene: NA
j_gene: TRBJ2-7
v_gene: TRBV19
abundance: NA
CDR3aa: CASRSDYEQYF
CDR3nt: TGTGCCAGTAGATCAGACTACGAGCAGTACTTC

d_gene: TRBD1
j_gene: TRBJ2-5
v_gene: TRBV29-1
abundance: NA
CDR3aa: CSEQTGRETQYF
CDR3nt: TGCAGCGAACAGACAGGGAGAGAGACCCAGTACTTC

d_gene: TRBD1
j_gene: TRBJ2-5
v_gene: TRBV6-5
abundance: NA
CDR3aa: CASSYSTVRGQETQYF
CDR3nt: TGTGCCAGCAGTTACTCGACGGTCAGGGGGCAAGAGACCCAGTACTTC

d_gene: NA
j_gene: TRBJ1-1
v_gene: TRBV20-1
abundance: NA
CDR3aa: CSASVSDRMNTEAFF
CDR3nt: TGCAGTGCTAGTGTCTCCGACAGAATGAACACTGAAGCTTTCTTT

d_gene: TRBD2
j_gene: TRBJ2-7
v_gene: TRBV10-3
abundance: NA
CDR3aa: CAISLSGGDYEQYF
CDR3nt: TGTGCCATCAGTCTTAGCGGGGGGGACTACGAGCAGTACTTC

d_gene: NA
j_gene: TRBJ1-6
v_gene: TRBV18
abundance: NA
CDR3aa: CASSPLGEGDSPLHF
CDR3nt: TGTGCCAGCTCACCATTAGGAGAAGGCGATTCACCCCTCCACTTT

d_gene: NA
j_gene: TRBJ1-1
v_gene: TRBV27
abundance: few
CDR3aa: CASSSGRGWDTEAFF
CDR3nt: TGTGCCAGCAGTTCGGGCAGGGGCTGGGACACTGAAGCTTTCTTT